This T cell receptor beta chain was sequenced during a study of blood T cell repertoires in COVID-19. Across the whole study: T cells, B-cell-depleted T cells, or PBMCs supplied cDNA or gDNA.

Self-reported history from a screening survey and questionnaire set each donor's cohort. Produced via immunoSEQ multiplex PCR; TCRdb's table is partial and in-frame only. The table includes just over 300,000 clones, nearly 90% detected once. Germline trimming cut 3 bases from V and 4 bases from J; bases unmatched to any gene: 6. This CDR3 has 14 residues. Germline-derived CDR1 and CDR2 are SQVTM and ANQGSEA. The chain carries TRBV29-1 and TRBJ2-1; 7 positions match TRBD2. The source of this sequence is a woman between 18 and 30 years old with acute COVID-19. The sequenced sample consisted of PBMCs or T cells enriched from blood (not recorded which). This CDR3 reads CSVEAGVGYNEQFF. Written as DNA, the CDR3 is TGCAGCGTTGAGGCGGGAGTGGGGTACAATGAGCAGTTCTTC.